The 21 T cell receptor beta chains in this list originate from one sample, sequenced in a study of T cells in Graves' hyperthyroidism and ophthalmopathy. RNA transcripts gave rise to amplified TCR beta CDR3 regions. An initial round of RT-PCR targeting the TCR CDR3 relied on the HTBI primer set. TCRdb used MiXCR to reprocess the multiplex PCR reads, holding one entry per CDR3 protein. The sample lists some 530,000 distinct CDR3 sequences, less than 25% occurring once. The sample taken for sequencing was blood. The receptors come from a woman between 65 and 79 years old with Graves' ophthalmopathy.

This clonotype was found a few times. The chain employs TRBV11-3 and TRBJ2-6; no clear D gene. The CDR3 covers 13 residues. V was cut by 5 bases and J by 1 base, with 3 bases left in between. CDR1 and CDR2 from the germline V gene are SGHNT and YENEEA. The CDR3 loop reads CASSHSGANVLTF. As DNA, the CDR3 is TGTGCCAGCAGCCATTCTGGGGCCAACGTCCTGACTTTC.

Points on this clonotype: The missing conserved phenylalanine or tryptophan at the end of this CDR3 makes a read error likely. V is TRBV19 and J is TRBJ1-1, with D hard to call. Germline V lookup: CDR1 LNHDA, CDR2 SQIVND (reference sequence). The CDR3 is 15 amino acids. The V end was cut by 1 base, the J end by 0 bases, with 9 bases between. The CDR3: CASSIGSVMNTEAFL. The CDR3 DNA reads as TGTGCCAGTAGTATAGGTTCGGTCATGAACACTGAAGCTTTCCTT.

The table lists this clonotype with many counts. The V gene is TRBV7-2, the J gene TRBJ2-7; TRBD1 is a possible D gene (6 bases). This CDR3 region has 14 residues. In germline, CDR1 is SGHTA, CDR2 FQGNSA. Trimming left V 7 bases short and J 3 bases short, with 16 bases between. This CDR3 reads CASNKITDSYEQYF. For the CDR3, the DNA is TGTGCCAGCAACAAGATCACGGACAGCTACGAGCAGTACTTC.

Written as DNA, the CDR3 is TGTGCCAGCAGCGTTCAACGGGGAGTTGATACGCAGTATTTT. It is translated as CASSVQRGVDTQYF. V and J are TRBV11-2 and TRBJ2-3, with a weak D call TRBD2 (5 bases). The CDR3 contains 14 residues. V lost 5 bases to trimming and J lost 6 bases, with 15 bases between them. The germline V gene has CDR1 SGHAT and CDR2 FQNNGV.

This clonotype appeared a few times. This may arise from a read error, as a much more abundant clone is one base away. V is TRBV7-2 and J is TRBJ2-3; 11 positions agree with TRBD2. The germline gives CDR1 SGHTA, CDR2 FQGNSA. This CDR3 is 17 amino acids long. DNA of the CDR3: TGTGCCGGCAGCTCAGGTCCCTGGACTAGCGGGCCAGATACGCAGTATTTT. Its translation: CAGSSGPWTSGPDTQYF. Complete variable domain (other parts from reference TRBV7-2 and TRBJ2-3): GAGVSQSPSNKVTEKGKDVELRCDPISGHTALYWYRQSLGQGLEFLIYFQGNSAPDKSGLPSDRFSAERTGGSVSTLTIQRTQQEDSAVYLCAGSSGPWTSGPDTQYFGPGTRLTVL.

This clonotype was observed a handful of times. The chain employs TRBV6-5 and TRBJ1-5; weak D call: TRBD1 (6 bases). The CDR3 covers 15 residues. The V end was cut by 5 bases, the J end by 3 bases, with 14 bases between. CDR1 is MNHEY and CDR2 is SVGAGI in the germline V gene. The CDR3: CASSIQGPSNQPQHF. The CDR3 DNA reads as TGTGCCAGCAGTATACAGGGACCCTCCAATCAGCCCCAGCATTTT.

Only a few counts were recorded for this clonotype. The J gene is TRBJ2-1, the V gene TRBV20-1; D is undetermined. CDR3 length equals 11 residues. V lost 6 bases and J lost 10, with 13 bases in between. The germline CDR1 and CDR2 sequences are DFQATT and SNEGSKA (reference sequence). The CDR3 DNA reads TGCAGTGCCAAGGCCTACGAGGAGCAGTTCTTC. It is translated as CSAKAYEEQFF.

The table lists this clonotype with a few counts. The chain employs TRBV20-1 and TRBJ2-3; 9 positions match TRBD1. V lost 6 bases to trimming and J lost 1 base; unmatched junction nucleotides: 14. CDR3 length: 17 residues. CDR1 is DFQATT, CDR2 SNEGSKA, per germline (reference sequence). The CDR3 sequence: CSASYSQGAIGTDTQYF. As DNA, the CDR3 is TGCAGTGCGTCCTACTCACAGGGGGCGATAGGCACAGATACGCAGTATTTT.

On this clonotype: A much larger clone sits a single nucleotide away, making a read error possible. The chain is built from TRBV9 and TRBJ2-1; TRBD2 matches at 8 bases. J gave up 7 bases and V 0 bases, and 3 bases lay outside the gene matches. CDR1 and CDR2 (germline): SGDLS, YYNGEE. CDR3 size: 14 residues. CDR3 residues: CASSVGSSGNEQFF. CDR3 nucleotide sequence: TGTGCCAGCAGCGTAGGTTCTAGCGGGAATGAGCAGTTCTTC.

The chain employs TRBV6-1 and TRBJ2-3, with 10 bases lining up with TRBD2. V shed 6 bases, J shed 6 bases, and the junction held 9 bases outside the gene matches. Per the germline V gene, CDR1 is MNHNS and CDR2 is SASEGT. The CDR3 sequence is 15 residues long. The CDR3 here is CASRELAGVFDTQYF. CDR3 in DNA: TGTGCCAGCAGAGAGCTAGCGGGAGTTTTTGATACGCAGTATTTT.

Here the CDR3 reads CSARGTGGPGQETQYF. CDR3 bases: TGCAGTGCTAGGGGGACAGGCGGACCCGGGCAAGAGACCCAGTACTTC. The gene calls are TRBV20-1 and TRBJ2-5, with 8 bases identical to TRBD1. This CDR3 contains 16 residues. The germline gives CDR1 DFQATT, CDR2 SNEGSKA (reference sequence). Unmatched junction bases numbered 11, after V lost 3 bases and J lost 2 bases.

This clonotype was counted between two and nine times. The chain employs TRBV6-2 or TRBV6-3 and TRBJ2-1; 13 bases agree with TRBD2. Germline CDR1 is MNHEY and CDR2 is SVGEGT. Trimming cost V 5 bases and J 2 bases; bases outside gene matches: 9. There are 18 residues in the CDR3. In DNA, the CDR3 is TGTGCCAGCAGTACGACAACTAGCGGGAGGGCCACCTACAATGAGCAGTTCTTC. Its translation: CASSTTTSGRATYNEQFF.

This clonotype was recorded many times. V and J are TRBV7-8 and TRBJ1-1, with 10 nucleotides matching TRBD1. Looked up from germline, CDR1 is SGHVS and CDR2 is FQNEAQ. The trim removed 7 bases at V and 7 bases at J, leaving 9 bases unmatched. The CDR3 is 14 residues long. CDR3 protein: CASTSTGGWIEAFF. For the CDR3, the DNA is TGTGCCAGCACCTCGACAGGGGGCTGGATTGAAGCTTTCTTT. Full variable domain (rest looked up from reference TRBV7-8 and TRBJ1-1): GAGVSQSPRYKVAKRGQDVALRCDPISGHVSLFWYQQALGQGPEFLTYFQNEAQLDKSGLPSDRFFAERPEGSVSTLKIQRTQQEDSAVYLCASTSTGGWIEAFFGQGTRLTVV.

The rearrangement links TRBV6-2 or TRBV6-3 to TRBJ2-7; D unclear. The CDR3 is 15 amino acids. V was shortened by 2 bases and J by 5 bases, with 16 bases between the two germline ends. The germline CDR1 and CDR2 sequences are MNHEY and SVGEGT. CDR3 amino acids: CASSYPLSVPHEQYF. CDR3 bases: TGTGCCAGCAGTTACCCCCTGTCCGTCCCGCACGAGCAGTACTTC.

This clonotype was counted ten times or more. The chain employs TRBV27 and TRBJ1-5; 8 positions match TRBD1. Germline V gives CDR1 MNHEY, CDR2 SMNVEV (reference sequence). The junction had 10 bases not matched to a gene; V was cut back by 5 bases and J by 1 base. There are 17 residues in the CDR3. CDR3 region: CASSPRQGKISNQPQHF. CDR3 in DNA: TGTGCCAGCAGTCCCCGACAGGGGAAGATCAGCAATCAGCCCCAGCATTTT.

The chain combines TRBV6-1 with TRBJ2-7; a possible D gene is TRBD2 (5 bases). CDR1 is MNHNS and CDR2 is SASEGT in the germline V gene. The CDR3 has 15 residues. Trimming removed 5 bases at V and 0 bases at J, with 14 bases between. This CDR3 is CASSREGVDSYEQYF. The CDR3 bases are TGTGCCAGCAGTCGAGAGGGTGTTGACTCCTACGAGCAGTACTTC.

The V gene is TRBV10-1, the J gene TRBJ2-3; the D is unclear. The CDR3 contains 14 residues. CDR1 and CDR2 from the germline V gene are WNHNN and SYGVQD (reference sequence). The ends were cut back, 1 base at V and 2 bases at J, with 7 bases in the middle. The CDR3 sequence: CASSEWPITDTQYF. CDR3 coding DNA: TGCGCCAGCAGTGAGTGGCCGATCACAGATACGCAGTATTTT.

This clonotype appeared a few times. The chain couples TRBV6-1 to TRBJ2-7; 8 nucleotides match TRBD2. The CDR3 contains 15 residues. Losses at the gene ends were 6 bases for V and 1 base for J; bases not matched to a gene: 8. CDR1 is MNHNS, CDR2 SASEGT, per germline. CDR3 protein: CASRTIAGPSYEQYF. CDR3 nucleotide sequence: TGTGCCAGCAGAACTATAGCGGGACCTTCCTACGAGCAGTACTTC.

This clonotype was counted at least ten times. The chain is built from TRBV6-1 and TRBJ2-1; 15 positions match TRBD2. With V trimmed by 5 bases and J by 9 bases, 5 bases remained unmatched. The CDR3 consists of 15 residues. Germline values: CDR1 MNHNS, CDR2 SASEGT. CDR3 nucleotides: TGTGCCAGCAGTTTGGGACTAGCGGGAGGTGTTGAGCAGTTCTTC. Residues: CASSLGLAGGVEQFF.

The chain joins TRBV6-1 to TRBJ1-1; D gene unclear. This CDR3 comprises 13 residues. Trimming cost V 2 bases and J 4 bases, with 8 bases left between them. CDR1 and CDR2 (germline): MNHNS, SASEGT. The CDR3 bases are TGTGCCAGCAGTGAAAGGTCTCTCACTGAAGCTTTCTTT. This sequence encodes CASSERSLTEAFF.

The chain carries TRBV20-1 and TRBJ2-3; no clear D. Germline V gene sequence: CDR1 DFQATT, CDR2 SNEGSKA (reference sequence). There are 15 residues in the CDR3. The ends were cut back, 1 base at V and 0 bases at J, with 11 bases in the middle. CDR3 sequence (DNA): TGCAGTGCTAGAGTGTCACAGCTTAGCACAGATACGCAGTATTTT. Protein sequence: CSARVSQLSTDTQYF.